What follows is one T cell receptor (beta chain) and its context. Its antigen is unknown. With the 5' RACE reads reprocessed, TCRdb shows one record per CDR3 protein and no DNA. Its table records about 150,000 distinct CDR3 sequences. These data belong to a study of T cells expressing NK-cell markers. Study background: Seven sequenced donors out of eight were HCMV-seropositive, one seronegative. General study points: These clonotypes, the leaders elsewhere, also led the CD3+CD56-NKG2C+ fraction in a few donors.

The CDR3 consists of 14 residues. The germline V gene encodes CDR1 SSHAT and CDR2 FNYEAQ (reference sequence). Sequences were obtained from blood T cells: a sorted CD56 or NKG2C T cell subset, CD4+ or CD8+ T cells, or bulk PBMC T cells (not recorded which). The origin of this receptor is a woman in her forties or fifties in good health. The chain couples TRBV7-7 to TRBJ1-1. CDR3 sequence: CASSPDAENTEAFF.